This T cell receptor beta chain was recorded in a study of T cells in localized non-small cell lung cancer (dated by TCRdb to the early 2020s). Background on the whole study: Comparing tumors with uninvolved tumor-adjacent lungs, the study looked at the T cell repertoires of hundreds of patients with early-stage NSCLC. A mean age of around 66 years was recorded for the NSCLC patients, of whom around 140 were male and about a hundred were female. The cohort consisted of 200 to 300 treatment-naive NSCLC patients whose localized lung tumors had been resected. Paper-wide results and their limitations: Because of the exploratory design, TCR variables were selected using unadjusted p-values without false-discovery rate correction. Uninvolved tumor-adjacent lung showed the highest T cell clonality, higher than tumor, which suggests more focused antigenic responses in the uninvolved tumor-adjacent lung. A median of about 50 of the top 100 tumor clones turned up in the paired uninvolved adjacent lung, and under 30 of those clones also ranked among the top 100 of that same adjacent lung. Higher blood T cell density associated with longer overall survival, while higher adjacent-lung clonality associated with shorter survival. Because multi-region tumor sequencing was not performed, intratumor heterogeneity could not be ruled out.

At diagnosis, tumor, uninvolved tumor-adjacent lung and peripheral blood were collected and then preserved as a mix of FFPE and fresh-frozen material. For TCR repertoire profiling, blood samples were analyzed as peripheral blood mononuclear cells. As to this clone: Its antigen is currently not known. No base-level quality is on record; no much larger clone is a single base apart.

The CDR3 goes from the cysteine to the phenylalanine over 12 residues. Left in the record is the CDR3 DNA by itself, 36 bases read in frame from the first base. CDR1 and CDR2 are drawn from the germline V gene (reference sequence): GTSNPN, SVGIG. The germline V and J ends show losses of 5 bases and 4 bases respectively, and no gene match explains 5 bases of the junction. The immunoSEQ Assay was used to sequence TCR beta CDR3 regions from DNA. The authors processed their data as follows. T cell density was computed as TCR beta template counts normalized to usable DNA estimated by amplifying housekeeping genes. Richness was estimated with the preseqR package, extrapolating to 400,000 templates for PBMC samples and 120,000 templates for tissue samples. Clonality was calculated as one minus Pielou's evenness. Tissue-enriched TCRs were identified by differential abundance testing using productive amino-acid clonotypes, minimum total count 5 and alpha 0.1. The Jaccard Index and the Morisita Overlap Index were used to measure repertoire overlap between compartments. GLIPH clustered TCR beta CDR3s with public tetramer-defined viral CDR3s; viral motifs required at least three viral sequences plus V-gene enrichment. TCRdb stores this immuneACCESS table with in-frame sequences only. Part of the clones is absent; in the studies checked, under half of the shortfall reflects unresolved V genes, and no reason is known for the rest. Clone size and the V and J calls come from that table; the DNA yielded D and trimming. Within this sample are tens of thousands of clones, with roughly nine tenths of them counted one time only. The ten largest make up 10% of the sample.

Sequences were derived from peripheral blood, sampled before any cancer treatment. This chain is built from TRBV30 and TRBJ2-7; TRBD1 lines up with 7 middle nucleotides. The sequence came from a woman aged 35 to 70 with stage I lung adenocarcinoma. The nucleotides read TGTGCCTGGGATCGACAGGGTTACGAGCAGTACTTC. Its protein is CAWDRQGYEQYF.